The 25 T cell receptor beta chains listed next were all sequenced from one sample in a study of glioma-infiltrating T cells after dendritic cell vaccination. Using immunoSEQ multiplex PCR, the repertoire was profiled, and TCRdb retains in-frame clones only, with some absent. The data show roughly 100,000 clones, roughly 79% seen once. Sequenced here: blood, sampled before dendritic cell vaccination. The receptors were sampled from a human donor with glioblastoma.

The chain uses TRBV6-5 and TRBJ2-7; D is possibly TRBD1 (6 bases). Trimming took 5 bases from V and 7 from J, leaving 18 bases between them. The CDR3 covers 14 residues. Germline lookup yields CDR1 MNHEY and CDR2 SVGAGI. DNA for the CDR3: TGTGCCAGCAGTGAAGATGCTGCAGGGGAGGAGCAGTACTTC. Amino acids: CASSEDAAGEEQYF.

This chain joins TRBV25-1 and TRBJ2-3, with D possibly being TRBD1 (5 bases). V was shortened by 1 base and J by 3 bases, with 11 bases between the two germline ends. The CDR3 is 15 residues long. CDR1 is MGHDK and CDR2 is SYGVNS in the germline V gene. The CDR3 nucleotides read TGTGCCAGCAGTGAATTCAGGGCAGGGACAGATACGCAGTATTTT. Protein: CASSEFRAGTDTQYF.

The chain combines TRBV30 with TRBJ1-2; no reliable D call. Trimming removed 0 bases from V and 4 bases from J, with 9 bases in between. Per the germline V gene, CDR1 is GTSNPN and CDR2 is SVGIG (reference sequence). This CDR3 comprises 13 residues. The CDR3 here is CAWSVLRAYGYTF. Here the CDR3 DNA reads TGTGCCTGGAGTGTCCTGAGGGCCTATGGCTACACCTTC.

The chain combines TRBV5-1 with TRBJ2-2, with unresolved D. V lost 1 base to trimming and J lost 5 bases, with 12 bases between them. This CDR3 contains 15 residues. From germline, CDR1 is SGHRS and CDR2 YFSETQ. The chain's CDR3 is CASSLSNPRTGELFF. The CDR3 nucleotides are TGCGCCAGCAGCTTGTCTAATCCCCGAACCGGGGAGCTGTTTTTT. Based on the CDR3 plus reference TRBV5-1 and TRBJ2-2, the full variable domain is KAGVTQTPRYLIKTRGQQVTLSCSPISGHRSVSWYQQTPGQGLQFLFEYFSETQRNKGNFPGRFSGRQFSNSRSEMNVSTLELGDSALYLCASSLSNPRTGELFFGEGSRLTVL.

V is TRBV19 and J is TRBJ2-6; D uncertain. CDR1 is LNHDA and CDR2 is SQIVND in the germline V gene (reference sequence). Trimming removed 6 bases from V and 0 bases from J, with 6 bases in between. This CDR3 spans 14 amino acids. CDR3 residues: CASSLFSGANVLTF. CDR3 coding DNA: TGTGCCAGTAGCCTATTCTCTGGGGCCAACGTCCTGACTTTC.

V gene TRBV5-5 combines with J gene TRBJ1-1; D is uncertain. V gave up 0 bases and J gave up 4 bases, with 10 bases separating them. The length of the CDR3 is 14 residues. CDR1 and CDR2 from the germline V gene are SGHKS and YYEKEE (reference sequence). The CDR3 sequence is CASSLAGVVTEAFF. The DNA for the CDR3 is TGTGCCAGCAGCTTGGCCGGGGTGGTCACTGAAGCTTTCTTT.

CDR3 amino acids: CASSLYGTGPLREQFF. Here the CDR3 DNA reads TGTGCCAGCAGCTTATATGGGACAGGGCCCCTTCGGGAGCAGTTCTTC. The gene calls are TRBV11-2 and TRBJ2-1, with 9 bases that match TRBD1. V was clipped by 2 bases and J by 10 bases; unmatched bases: 12. The germline gives CDR1 SGHAT, CDR2 FQNNGV. The CDR3 has 16 residues.

The chain has TRBV4-1 and TRBJ1-1; D gene ambiguous. With 6 bases removed from V and 0 bases from J, the gap between germline ends came to 14 bases. The CDR3 extends over 15 amino acids. Germline loops: CDR1 MGHRA, CDR2 YSYEKL. The CDR3 loop reads CASRHTTNMNTEAFF. Written as DNA, the CDR3 is TGCGCCAGCAGACATACGACAAACATGAACACTGAAGCTTTCTTT.

This clone was seen more than once but under ten times. V gene TRBV5-4 combines with J gene TRBJ2-4; 8 bases are shared with TRBD2. V trimming: 1 base; J trimming: 6 bases; junction bases outside the gene matches: 3. Germline CDR1 and CDR2: SGHNT and YYREEE (reference sequence). The CDR3 contains 14 residues. As DNA, the CDR3 is TGTGCCAGCAGCTTGTCAGCGGGGGCAAACATTCAGTACTTC. Its translation is CASSLSAGANIQYF.

The rearrangement joins TRBV7-6 to TRBJ1-2; 8 bases align to TRBD1. The J segment lost 6 bases and the V segment lost 1 base, leaving 7 bases of the junction unmatched. This CDR3 has 15 residues. CDR1 and CDR2 (germline): SGHVS, FNYEAQ. CDR3 region: CASSLVVSGGDGYTF. The DNA of the CDR3 is TGTGCCAGCAGCTTAGTAGTATCAGGGGGCGATGGCTACACCTTC.

The rearrangement joins TRBV12-5 to TRBJ1-1; 7 bases align to TRBD1. Germline trimming cut 2 bases from V and 9 bases from J; bases unmatched to any gene: 9. The CDR3 has 14 amino acids. Germline CDR1 reads LGHNT; CDR2 reads FRNRAP. The CDR3 spells CASGLNPGTVKAFF. CDR3 sequence (DNA): TGTGCTAGTGGTTTGAACCCCGGGACAGTAAAAGCTTTCTTT.

This clone came up once. The chain is built from TRBV19 and TRBJ1-2; D call uncertain. The CDR3 contains 16 residues. The V end was cut by 4 bases, the J end by 4 bases, with 19 bases between. Looked up from germline, CDR1 is LNHDA and CDR2 is SQIVND (reference sequence). The DNA for the CDR3 is TGTGCCAGTAGTAGCCGACCCGGGCTCCGGGGCTATGGCTACACCTTC. Its translation: CASSSRPGLRGYGYTF.

The chain couples TRBV4-1 to TRBJ1-1; TRBD1 matches 7 bases. The CDR3 has 16 residues. V shed 2 bases, J shed 5 bases, and the junction held 11 bases outside the gene matches. The germline CDR1 and CDR2 sequences are MGHRA and YSYEKL. CDR3 residues: CASSQPSGQMVTEAFF. CDR3 in DNA: TGCGCCAGCAGCCAACCTTCGGGACAGATGGTTACTGAAGCTTTCTTT.

This clone was detected once. This sequence joins TRBV5-4 and TRBJ2-2; 8 nucleotides agree with TRBD2. The CDR3 covers 15 residues. The germline gives CDR1 SGHNT, CDR2 YYREEE (reference sequence). Losses at the gene ends were 1 base for V and 3 bases for J; bases not matched to a gene: 2. Here the CDR3 reads CASSLPGRDTGELFF. The DNA for the CDR3 is TGTGCCAGCAGCTTGCCCGGGAGGGACACCGGGGAGCTGTTTTTT. The variable domain in full, with the rest retrieved from reference TRBV5-4 and TRBJ2-2, is ETGVTQSPTHLIKTRGQQVTLRCSSQSGHNTVSWYQQALGQGPQFIFQYYREEENGRGNFPPRFSGLQFPNYSSELNVNALELDDSALYLCASSLPGRDTGELFFGEGSRLTVL.

This clone has more than one count but fewer than ten. This rearrangement joins TRBV6-6 to TRBJ2-5; no clear D. CDR1 and CDR2 (germline): MNHNY, SVGAGI (reference sequence). V was trimmed by 5 bases and J by 5 bases, leaving 12 bases between them. CDR3 length: 13 amino acids. The CDR3 loop reads CASSGQALETQYF. CDR3 DNA: TGTGCCAGCAGTGGTCAGGCATTGGAGACCCAGTACTTC.

This chain connects TRBV19 to TRBJ2-6; TRBD1 might be the D (5 bases). Deletions cut 1 base from V and 1 base from J, with 14 bases between. In germline, CDR1 is LNHDA, CDR2 SQIVND (reference sequence). The CDR3 runs 18 residues. Written as DNA, the CDR3 is TGTGCCAGTAGTATAGTCTCGACAGCCTCTTCTGGGGCCAACGTCCTGACTTTC. Translation gives CASSIVSTASSGANVLTF.

This chain connects TRBV27 to TRBJ1-1; weak D call: TRBD1 (6 bases). The CDR3 sequence is 15 residues long. The V and J ends lost 1 base and 1 base respectively, with 10 bases between them. Germline assignment: CDR1 MNHEY and CDR2 SMNVEV (reference sequence). The CDR3 reads CASSLWGTQNTEAFF. In DNA form, the CDR3 reads TGTGCCAGCAGTTTATGGGGGACACAGAACACTGAAGCTTTCTTT.

The V call is TRBV5-5, the J call TRBJ2-4; TRBD1 matches at 7 bases. The CDR3 has 16 residues. Germline CDR1 SGHKS, CDR2 YYEKEE (reference sequence). The V gene end was trimmed by 4 bases and the J gene end by 0 bases; junction bases not matched to a gene: 7. This CDR3 is CASSPGQTQAKNIQYF. Written as DNA, the CDR3 is TGTGCCAGCAGCCCGGGACAGACCCAAGCCAAAAACATTCAGTACTTC.

The chain links TRBV4-1 to TRBJ1-1; D gene unclear. The CDR3 runs 14 residues. Deletions cut 4 bases from V and 3 bases from J, with 12 bases between. Germline assignment: CDR1 MGHRA and CDR2 YSYEKL. CDR3 loop: CASSPNVRHTEAFF. CDR3 nucleotide sequence: TGCGCCAGCAGCCCAAACGTGAGGCACACTGAAGCTTTCTTT.

DNA of the CDR3: TGCGCCAGCAGCTTTGGTTTCAGCGCGTCCTACGAGCAGTACTTC. Amino acids: CASSFGFSASYEQYF. The chain uses TRBV5-1 and TRBJ2-5, with D unclear. The J call could be wrong; TRBJ2-7 is a better fit for the DNA end. CDR1 is SGHRS and CDR2 is YFSETQ in the germline V gene. The CDR3 sequence is 15 residues long.

The chain links TRBV15 to TRBJ2-1; D is possibly TRBD2 (5 bases). V lost 1 base, J lost 7 bases, and 8 bases lay in between. CDR3 length: 13 amino acids. Germline CDR1 and CDR2: LNHNV and YYDKDF (reference sequence). The CDR3 bases are TGTGCCACCAGCAGAGGCCCGGGGAATGAGCAGTTCTTC. Its protein product is CATSRGPGNEQFF.

The chain recombines TRBV7-2 with TRBJ2-5, with D maybe TRBD1 (6 bases). V was shortened by 1 base and J by 10 bases, with 16 bases between the two germline ends. The CDR3 spans 14 residues. The germline V gene has CDR1 SGHTA and CDR2 FQGNSA. The CDR3 reads CASSLDRAVGDQYF. In nucleotides, the CDR3 is TGTGCCAGCAGCTTAGACAGGGCCGTCGGGGACCAGTACTTC.

The genes are TRBV5-1 and TRBJ1-1; 11 bases fit TRBD1. The trim removed 1 base at V and 4 bases at J, leaving 6 bases unmatched. CDR1 is SGHRS, CDR2 YFSETQ, per germline. This CDR3 contains 16 residues. The CDR3 reads CASSLYGQGAFTEAFF. The CDR3 nucleotides read TGCGCCAGCAGCTTGTATGGACAGGGGGCTTTCACTGAAGCTTTCTTT. Full variable domain (outside the CDR3, taken from reference TRBV5-1 and TRBJ1-1): KAGVTQTPRYLIKTRGQQVTLSCSPISGHRSVSWYQQTPGQGLQFLFEYFSETQRNKGNFPGRFSGRQFSNSRSEMNVSTLELGDSALYLCASSLYGQGAFTEAFFGQGTRLTVV.

This rearrangement joins TRBV30 to TRBJ2-7, with TRBD1 as a possible D gene (6 bases). This CDR3 has 15 amino acids. Trimming pared 2 bases from V and 5 bases from J, leaving 19 bases between. Germline assignment: CDR1 GTSNPN and CDR2 SVGIG (reference sequence). The CDR3 region is CAWSFLQGGVDEQYF. Written as DNA, the CDR3 is TGTGCCTGGAGTTTTCTACAGGGTGGAGTCGACGAGCAGTACTTC.

The CDR3 DNA reads TGTGCCAGCAGCCTGGGACTAGCGGGGGGCCGAATCACAGATACGCAGTATTTT. The encoded protein is CASSLGLAGGRITDTQYF. V usage is TRBV11-3 and J usage is TRBJ2-3; 15 positions match TRBD2. The V segment lost 5 bases and the J segment 2 bases; nucleotides outside the gene matches: 8. The V gene's germline CDR1 is SGHNT and CDR2 YENEEA. The CDR3 spans 18 residues.